These 15 T cell receptor beta chains came from one sample sequenced in a study of early T cells in non-severe SARS-CoV-2 infection. TCRdb used MiXCR to reprocess the 5' RACE reads, holding one entry per CDR3 protein. This table has more than 55,000 distinct CDR3 sequences, 13% appearing once. The sequenced sample was whole blood, obtained at baseline. All receptors derive from an adult who was a healthcare worker with PCR-confirmed SARS-CoV-2 infection or an uninfected control (not recorded which).

This chain links TRBV4-1 with TRBJ2-7; D is possibly TRBD2 (6 bases). The CDR3 contains 14 residues. Trimming cost V 1 base and J 5 bases, with 12 bases left between them. CDR1 MGHRA and CDR2 YSYEKL come from the germline V gene. CDR3 nucleotide sequence: TGCGCCAGCAGCCAAGGGAGGGATGTGGACGAGCAGTACTTC. This encodes CASSQGRDVDEQYF.

A few counts support this clonotype. The J gene is TRBJ2-2, the V gene TRBV19; 7 nucleotides match TRBD1. Germline CDR1 LNHDA, CDR2 SQIVND (reference sequence). The CDR3 has 13 residues. V trimming: 7 bases; J trimming: 6 bases; junction bases outside the gene matches: 5. The CDR3 is CASTLTGPGELFF. The CDR3 nucleotides read TGTGCCAGTACCCTGACAGGGCCCGGGGAGCTGTTTTTT.

This clonotype was counted between two and nine times. The chain uses TRBV11-2 and TRBJ2-7, with 10 bases matching TRBD1. The CDR3 contains 14 residues. Losses at the gene ends were 5 bases for V and 4 bases for J; bases not matched to a gene: 5. The germline V gene encodes CDR1 SGHAT and CDR2 FQNNGV. The CDR3 spells CASSPGTGAYEQYF. The DNA for the CDR3 is TGTGCCAGCAGCCCCGGGACAGGGGCGTACGAGCAGTACTTC.

J is TRBJ1-1 and V is TRBV18; D gene unclear. V was clipped by 3 bases and J by 11 bases, with 13 bases between them. Germline values: CDR1 KGHSH, CDR2 LQKENI. There are 12 residues in the CDR3. The CDR3 loop reads CASSPVGSEAFF. The CDR3 DNA reads as TGTGCCAGCTCACCCGTAGGGTCGGAGGCTTTCTTT.

This clonotype was seen many times. This rearrangement joins TRBV18 to TRBJ1-5; TRBD1 agrees at 7 bases. J was trimmed by 4 bases and V by 6 bases; bases with no gene match: 6. CDR3 length: 14 amino acids. The germline V gene has CDR1 KGHSH and CDR2 LQKENI. The CDR3 DNA reads TGTGCCAGCTCCCTGGGACAGTCTAATCAGCCCCAGCATTTT. This codes for CASSLGQSNQPQHF.

On this clonotype: Because the CDR3's place on the DNA is in doubt, the DNA is left out and the CDR3 is given as listed by TCRdb. The gene calls are TRBV5-1 and TRBJ2-7; the listed D gene, TRBD2, was not tested against the DNA. Per the germline V gene, CDR1 is SGHRS and CDR2 is YFSETQ. The CDR3 contains 20 residues when both ends are counted. The CDR3 sequence is CASSLGTIGQYFGSGTEQYF.

This clonotype came up a few times. The chain joins TRBV3-1 to TRBJ2-1; no firm D call. The CDR3 is 13 residues long. V lost 6 bases to trimming and J lost 10 bases, with 16 bases between them. The germline CDR1 and CDR2 sequences are LGHDT and YNNKEL (reference sequence). The CDR3 DNA is TGTGCCAGCAGTCGTACGGCAGCGCACGAGCAGTTCTTC. This sequence encodes CASSRTAAHEQFF.

The chain links TRBV12-3 or TRBV12-4 to TRBJ1-5; no definite D call. V was trimmed by 10 bases and J by 4 bases, leaving 14 bases between them. This CDR3 region has 13 residues. CDR3: CATQLGSNQPQHF. The CDR3 nucleotides read TGTGCCACCCAACTTGGTTCAAATCAGCCCCAGCATTTT.

This clonotype was found a few times. The V and J genes are TRBV6-6 and TRBJ2-3, with D perhaps TRBD2 (5 bases). The V gene's germline CDR1 is MNHNY and CDR2 SVGAGI (reference sequence). This CDR3 has 15 amino acids. Trimming left V 6 bases short and J 0 bases short, with 13 bases between. The CDR3: CASSTGITSTDTQYF. The CDR3 DNA sequence: TGTGCCAGCAGCACCGGGATAACTAGCACAGATACGCAGTATTTT.

V and J are TRBV5-7 and TRBJ2-3; the D gene is possibly TRBD1 (5 bases). TRBV5-7 is sorted into the ORF group, with uncertain function. The V end was cut by 2 bases, the J end by 0 bases, with 10 bases between. The CDR3 is 15 residues long. CDR3 residues: CASSLGAGSTDTQYF. CDR3 sequence (DNA): TGTGCCAGCAGCTTAGGGGCCGGAAGCACAGATACGCAGTATTTT.

This clonotype was counted many times. The chain recombines TRBV2 with TRBJ2-1; D possibly corresponds to TRBD2 (6 bases). Germline CDR1 reads SNHLY; CDR2 reads FYNNEI. V gave up 8 bases and J gave up 12 bases, with 26 bases separating them. The CDR3 spans 15 residues. CDR3 in DNA: TGTGCCAGCGACCTCCGGGACGGATCCGCGGGATGGCAGTTCTTC. Protein: CASDLRDGSAGWQFF. Together with reference TRBV2 and TRBJ2-1, the CDR3 gives the full variable domain: EPEVTQTPSHQVTQMGQEVILRCVPISNHLYFYWYRQILGQKVEFLVSFYNNEISEKSEIFDDQFSVERPDGSNFTLKIRSTKLEDSAMYFCASDLRDGSAGWQFFGPGTRLTVL.

The sample holds many counts of this clonotype. The chain couples TRBV6-2 or TRBV6-3 to TRBJ2-2; tentative D call: TRBD1 (6 bases). V was clipped by 2 bases and J by 6 bases, with 10 bases between them. This CDR3 comprises 14 residues. Per germline, CDR1 MNHEY and CDR2 SVGEGT. The CDR3 protein is CASSYVSGAGELFF. As DNA, the CDR3 is TGTGCCAGCAGTTACGTGTCAGGGGCCGGGGAGCTGTTTTTT.

This clonotype was observed a few times. The chain links TRBV18 to TRBJ1-1; D is uncertain. V lost 3 bases to trimming and J lost 2 bases, with 4 bases between them. The germline V gene encodes CDR1 KGHSH and CDR2 LQKENI. This CDR3 spans 12 amino acids. The DNA for the CDR3 is TGTGCCAGCTCACCCCTCAACACTGAAGCTTTCTTT. It translates to CASSPLNTEAFF.

This clonotype was observed at least ten times. This sequence joins TRBV29-1 and TRBJ2-1; TRBD1 aligns across 8 bases. In germline, CDR1 is SQVTM, CDR2 ANQGSEA. The CDR3 sequence is 14 residues long. The V gene end was trimmed by 8 bases and the J gene end by 0 bases; junction bases not matched to a gene: 6. The CDR3 loop reads CSSDDRGSYNEQFF. The CDR3 coding sequence is TGCAGCTCGGACGACAGGGGCTCCTACAATGAGCAGTTCTTC.

The table lists this clonotype with a few counts. The chain has TRBV12-3 or TRBV12-4 and TRBJ2-1, with 8 bases identical to TRBD1. V shed 5 bases, J shed 0 bases, and the junction held 15 bases outside the gene matches. The CDR3 is 19 residues long. The CDR3 reads CASSPRAGGEGSSYNEQFF. Here the CDR3 DNA reads TGTGCCAGCAGTCCCCGGGCAGGGGGCGAGGGGAGCTCCTACAATGAGCAGTTCTTC.